This T cell receptor (beta chain) was identified in a study of cytomegalovirus exposure and HLA in healthy donors. Study-level information: From roughly 180 million T cells, an earlier analysis saw approximately 110 million unique TCR beta sequences. Study-level findings and limits: Per a prior analysis, the majority of TCR beta V segments were productive roughly 90% or roughly 30% of the time. HLA allele associations emerged for 16,951 TCR beta sequences in a later analysis, at 0.05 false discovery rate. Presence/absence comparisons presumed near-even sequencing depth among donors.

The PCR used 60 Vbeta and 13 Jbeta primers. Clones were sequenced by immunoSEQ multiplex PCR, and TCRdb holds only the in-frame ones, with some missing. The sample consists of roughly 99,000 clones, over 65% of them appearing once. Between the trimmed V and J ends, which lost 1 base and 0 bases, there was a span of 9 bases. The CDR3 is made up of 15 amino acids. CDR1 and CDR2 (germline): SGHAT, FQNNGV. The sample holds one count of this clone. Its antigen is still unknown. Material for sequencing was PBMCs. This sequence originates from a male donor in good health and CMV-seronegative. The rearrangement links TRBV11-2 to TRBJ2-5; D is undetermined. CDR3 nucleotide sequence: TGTGCCAGCAGCTTAGGTCCCGGGTACCAAGAGACCCAGTACTTC. Translating it yields CASSLGPGYQETQYF.